The 4 T cell receptor beta chains given below trace back to one sample, sequenced in a study of T cells in Graves' hyperthyroidism and ophthalmopathy. Amplification of TCR beta CDR3 regions used RNA as the template. First-round RT-PCR with HTBI primers amplified the TCR CDR3 region. TCRdb re-analysed the multiplex PCR reads in MiXCR, keeping a single row per CDR3 protein. The top ten hold roughly 10% of the sample, which has roughly 700,000 distinct CDR3 sequences, less than 15% seen once. Sample: blood. The receptors shown here come from a woman between 18 and 29 years old with Graves' hyperthyroidism.

The chain joins TRBV5-1 to TRBJ2-3, with TRBD2 identical over 7 bases. Germline CDR1 reads SGHRS; CDR2 reads YFSETQ. V was clipped by 4 bases and J by 6 bases; unmatched bases: 20. CDR3 length: 18 amino acids. This CDR3 reads CASSLYLLVGRVADTQYF. DNA of the CDR3: TGCGCCAGCAGCCTTTATCTATTGGTAGGGAGGGTCGCGGATACGCAGTATTTT.

A few counts support this clonotype. The rearrangement joins TRBV6-5 to TRBJ1-1; D is ambiguous. Between the trimmed V and J ends, which lost 0 bases and 0 bases, there was a span of 14 bases. Germline CDR1 is MNHEY and CDR2 is SVGAGI. The CDR3 length is 17 residues. CDR3 bases: TGTGCCAGCAGTTACTCGATCGCCCCTGGAATGAACACTGAAGCTTTCTTT. This gives the protein CASSYSIAPGMNTEAFF.

The table lists this clonotype with many counts. As DNA, the CDR3 is TGTGCCAGCAGCTCAGGTCATCCTTTCGGGGGGTCCTACAATGAGCAGTTCTTC. Translating it yields CASSSGHPFGGSYNEQFF. This chain links TRBV11-2 with TRBJ2-1, with 7 bases matching TRBD2. V dropped 4 bases and J dropped 1; count of bases not matched to a gene: 13. This CDR3 is 18 amino acids long. The germline gives CDR1 SGHAT, CDR2 FQNNGV. Variable domain in full (rest from reference TRBV11-2 and TRBJ2-1): EAGVAQSPRYKIIEKRQSVAFWCNPISGHATLYWYQQILGQGPKLLIQFQNNGVVDDSQLPKDRFSAERLKGVDSTLKIQPAKLEDSAVYLCASSSGHPFGGSYNEQFFGPGTRLTVL.

This clonotype was seen at least ten times. The chain has TRBV7-9 and TRBJ2-7; D gene uncertain. The germline V gene has CDR1 SEHNR and CDR2 FQNEAQ (reference sequence). This CDR3 has 13 residues. Trimming pared 5 bases from V and 3 bases from J, leaving 11 bases between. This CDR3 reads CASSPSLNYEQYF. The CDR3 DNA reads as TGTGCCAGCAGCCCCTCCCTTAACTACGAGCAGTACTTC.